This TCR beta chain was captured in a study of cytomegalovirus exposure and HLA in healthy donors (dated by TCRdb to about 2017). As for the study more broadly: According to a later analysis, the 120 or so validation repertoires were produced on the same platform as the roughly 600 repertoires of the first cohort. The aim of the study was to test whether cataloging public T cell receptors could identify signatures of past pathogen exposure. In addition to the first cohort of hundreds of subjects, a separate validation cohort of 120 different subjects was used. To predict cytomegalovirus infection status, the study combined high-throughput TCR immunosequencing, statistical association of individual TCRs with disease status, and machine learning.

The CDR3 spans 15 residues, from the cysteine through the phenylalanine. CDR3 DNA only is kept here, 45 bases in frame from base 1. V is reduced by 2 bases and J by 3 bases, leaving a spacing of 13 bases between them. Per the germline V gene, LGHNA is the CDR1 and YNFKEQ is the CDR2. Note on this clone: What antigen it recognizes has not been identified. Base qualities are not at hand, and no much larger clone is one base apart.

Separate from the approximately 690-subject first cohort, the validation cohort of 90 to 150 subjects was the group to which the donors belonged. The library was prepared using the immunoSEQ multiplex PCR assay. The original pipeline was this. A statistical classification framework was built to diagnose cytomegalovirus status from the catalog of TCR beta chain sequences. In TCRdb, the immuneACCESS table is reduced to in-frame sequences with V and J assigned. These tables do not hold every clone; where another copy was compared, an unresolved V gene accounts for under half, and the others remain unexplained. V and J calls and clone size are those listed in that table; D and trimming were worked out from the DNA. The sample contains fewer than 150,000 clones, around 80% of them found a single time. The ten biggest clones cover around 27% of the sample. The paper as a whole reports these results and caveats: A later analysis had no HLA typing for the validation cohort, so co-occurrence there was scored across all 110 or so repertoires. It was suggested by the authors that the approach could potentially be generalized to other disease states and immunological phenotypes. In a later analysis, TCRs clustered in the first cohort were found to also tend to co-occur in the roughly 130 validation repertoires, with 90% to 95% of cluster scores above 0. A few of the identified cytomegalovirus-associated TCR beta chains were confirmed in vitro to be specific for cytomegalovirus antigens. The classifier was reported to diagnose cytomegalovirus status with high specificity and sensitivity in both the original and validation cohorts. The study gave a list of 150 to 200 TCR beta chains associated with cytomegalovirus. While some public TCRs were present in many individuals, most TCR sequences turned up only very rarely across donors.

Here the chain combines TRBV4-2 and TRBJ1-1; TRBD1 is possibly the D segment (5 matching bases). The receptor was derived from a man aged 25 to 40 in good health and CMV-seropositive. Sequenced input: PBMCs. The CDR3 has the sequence CASSQNLGADTEAFF. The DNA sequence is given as TGTGCCAGCAGCCAAAATTTAGGGGCAGACACTGAAGCTTTCTTT.